This T cell receptor (beta chain) was sequenced in a study of response to subunit inactivated influenza vaccine (dated by TCRdb to the late 2010s). Background for the entire study: Deep quantitative T cell receptor repertoire profiling was used in the study to track responses to a trivalent subunit inactivated influenza vaccine. General study outcomes and caveats: It was suggested by the authors that each seasonal influenza vaccination may recruit only a limited number of new T cells.

As encoded in the germline V gene, CDR1 is MDHEN while CDR2 is SYDVKM. The CDR3 contains 17 residues, cysteine and phenylalanine counted. CDR3 DNA only is kept here, 51 bases in frame from base 1. V loses 1 base of germline sequence and J loses 5 bases, and the interval between the two ends is 20 bases. The library was produced with RT-PCR. Sequencing instrument: Illumina HiSeq 2500. In TCRdb, the public reads were trimmed at Q25 with fastp and aligned with MiXCR, with productive beta chains retained. Every entry covers one CDR3 protein and lists the most common genes and DNA from its rows. Within this sample are about 700,000 distinct CDR3 sequences, with about 14% of them counted one time only. The ten most abundant clones make up approximately 7.6% of the sample. Concerning this clonotype: Its antigen is still unknown. No quality values exist for individual bases; no much larger clone is one base distant.

The sequencing here drew on PBMCs from blood, taken 14 days before vaccination. The chain was built from TRBV28 and TRBJ2-5, and TRBD2 may be the D gene, going by 5 matching bases. The clonotype was recovered from a man in his fifties who received an inactivated influenza vaccine. Donor details come from another sample of the same person, matched by shared clones. The nucleotides read TGTGCCAGCAGTTTATCTCCTTCGGCGGGCGTAGATGAGACCCAGTACTTC. Its protein product is CASSLSPSAGVDETQYF. Supplemented by the reference TRBV28 and TRBJ2-5 proteins around the CDR3, the complete variable domain is DVKVTQSSRYLVKRTGEKVFLECVQDMDHENMFWYRQDPGLGLRLIYFSYDVKMKEKGDIPEGYSVSREKKERFSLILESASTNQTSMYLCASSLSPSAGVDETQYFGPGTRLLVL.